Below are 21 T cell receptor beta chains sequenced from a single sample in a study of blood T cell repertoires in COVID-19 (dated by TCRdb to 2018 to 2021). Receptor libraries were prepared by the immunoSEQ multiplex PCR assay. TCRdb obtained this table from immuneACCESS and retained in-frame rearrangements with V and J assigned. These tables miss some clones; where compared with another copy, unresolved V genes account for less than half of the shortfall, and the remainder is unexplained. The sample table holds about 190,000 clones, of which around 86% were seen once. The ten largest clonotypes hold about 6% of the sample. The sample consisted of peripheral blood. These TCRs come from a middle-aged woman with acute or convalescent COVID-19.

Written as DNA, the CDR3 is TGTGCCAGCAGTCCTTCAAGGACAGGATGGAACACTGAAGCTTTCTTT. This sequence encodes CASSPSRTGWNTEAFF. The J gene is TRBJ1-1, the V gene TRBV2, with 7 bases lining up with TRBD1. Unmatched junction bases numbered 10, after V lost 5 bases and J lost 1 base. CDR1 and CDR2 (germline): SNHLY, FYNNEI. CDR3 length equals 16 residues.

The chain uses TRBV24-1 and TRBJ2-1; TRBD2 aligns across 12 bases. J was trimmed by 6 bases and V by 0 bases; bases with no gene match: 2. Germline V gives CDR1 KGHDR, CDR2 SFDVKD. The CDR3 is 16 residues long. The DNA for the CDR3 is TGTGCCACCAGTGATTTGCCTAGCGGGAGGGCCAATGAGCAGTTCTTC. Encoded protein: CATSDLPSGRANEQFF.

The chain couples TRBV28 to TRBJ1-4, with no clear D. The CDR3 consists of 15 residues. V dropped 4 bases and J dropped 5 bases, with 14 bases sitting between them. Germline V gene lookup returns CDR1 MDHEN and CDR2 SYDVKM. The CDR3 here is CASSYNGRSNEKLFF. In DNA form, the CDR3 reads TGTGCCAGCAGTTACAACGGGAGATCAAATGAAAAACTGTTTTTT.

This sequence joins TRBV15 and TRBJ2-5, with TRBD1 matching over 7 bases. This CDR3 has 14 amino acids. V gave up 7 bases and J gave up 2 bases; unmatched junction bases: 7. CDR1 is LNHNV, CDR2 YYDKDF, per germline (reference sequence). The CDR3 here is CATTRGQPQETQYF. The CDR3 coding sequence is TGTGCCACCACCCGGGGACAGCCTCAAGAGACCCAGTACTTC.

This chain connects TRBV14 to TRBJ2-3, with 16 bases lining up with TRBD2. This CDR3 comprises 17 residues. V shed 7 bases, J shed 4 bases, and the junction held 8 bases outside the gene matches. Germline-derived CDR1 and CDR2 are SGHDN and FVKESK. Here the CDR3 reads CASTGTSGGAGADTQYF. The CDR3 bases are TGTGCCAGCACTGGGACTAGCGGGGGGGCCGGGGCAGATACGCAGTATTTT.

This chain links TRBV5-4 with TRBJ2-7, with D unresolved. V was shortened by 4 bases and J by 3 bases, with 11 bases between the two germline ends. CDR1 and CDR2 from the germline V gene are SGHNT and YYREEE (reference sequence). The CDR3 is 13 amino acids. In nucleotides, the CDR3 is TGTGCCAGCAGCGGCAACGATCTCTACGAGCAGTACTTC. Amino acid sequence: CASSGNDLYEQYF.

The chain links TRBV27 to TRBJ1-6; D ambiguous. Germline CDR1 reads MNHEY; CDR2 reads SMNVEV (reference sequence). The CDR3 is 14 residues long. Trimming took 7 bases from V and 8 from J, leaving 15 bases between them. This CDR3 is CASTYPPHYSPLHF. The CDR3 nucleotides read TGTGCCAGCACCTACCCCCCCCACTATTCACCCCTCCACTTT.

The chain employs TRBV7-2 and TRBJ2-1; a weak D match, TRBD2 (5 bases). CDR1 and CDR2 from the germline V gene are SGHTA and FQGNSA. This CDR3 has 15 residues. Trimming cost V 3 bases and J 3 bases, with 12 bases left between them. The CDR3 is CASSFTSGIYNEQFF. The CDR3, as DNA: TGTGCCAGCAGCTTTACAAGCGGAATCTACAATGAGCAGTTCTTC. Combining the CDR3 with reference TRBV7-2 and TRBJ2-1 gives the whole variable domain GAGVSQSPSNKVTEKGKDVELRCDPISGHTALYWYRQSLGQGLEFLIYFQGNSAPDKSGLPSDRFSAERTGGSVSTLTIQRTQQEDSAVYLCASSFTSGIYNEQFFGPGTRLTVL.

The chain joins TRBV7-2 to TRBJ1-6, with TRBD1 matching 8 bases. Germline V gene sequence: CDR1 SGHTA, CDR2 FQGNSA. There are 16 residues in the CDR3. Unmatched junction bases numbered 7, after V lost 3 bases and J lost 6 bases. This CDR3 reads CASSFLTGGVNSPLHF. The CDR3 region has the DNA TGTGCCAGCAGCTTTTTAACAGGGGGAGTTAATTCACCCCTCCACTTT.

The V call is TRBV28, the J call TRBJ1-5; the D gene is possibly TRBD1 (6 bases). The CDR3 is 13 amino acids. Trimming took off 6 bases at V and 6 bases at J, with 12 bases between the two ends. Germline lookup yields CDR1 MDHEN and CDR2 SYDVKM. CDR3 sequence (DNA): TGTGCCAGCAGCCGACAGGAAGGTCAGCCCCAGCATTTT. Translated, it gives CASSRQEGQPQHF.

This clone appeared once. The J gene is TRBJ1-1, the V gene TRBV2, with 9 bases aligning to TRBD1. Germline V gene data show CDR1 as SNHLY and CDR2 as FYNNEI. The CDR3 has 14 residues. Germline trimming cut 4 bases from V and 2 bases from J; bases unmatched to any gene: 2. The CDR3 loop is CASSGDRVNTEAFF. CDR3 coding DNA: TGTGCCAGCAGTGGGGACAGGGTTAACACTGAAGCTTTCTTT.

V usage is TRBV5-1 and J usage is TRBJ2-7; 8 positions match TRBD1. Germline values: CDR1 SGHRS, CDR2 YFSETQ. The CDR3 is 17 residues long. The trim removed 3 bases at V and 3 bases at J, leaving 14 bases unmatched. CDR3 residues: CASSSRTGPQLFYEQYF. Here the CDR3 DNA reads TGCGCCAGCAGCTCGCGGACAGGGCCTCAACTATTCTACGAGCAGTACTTC.

The chain carries TRBV29-1 and TRBJ1-5; no reliable D call. V gave up 6 bases and J gave up 0 bases, with 9 bases separating them. In germline, CDR1 is SQVTM, CDR2 ANQGSEA. The CDR3 has 13 residues. In nucleotides, the CDR3 is TGCAGCGTACAGTCAGCTAGCAATCAGCCCCAGCATTTT. Translated, it gives CSVQSASNQPQHF.

J is TRBJ2-7 and V is TRBV11-1; 8 bases map to TRBD1. Germline values: CDR1 SGHAT, CDR2 FQDESV (reference sequence). V lost 3 bases and J lost 1; bases outside the gene matches: 5. CDR3 length: 15 residues. The CDR3 sequence: CASSFTGGVSYEQYF. The DNA of the CDR3 is TGTGCCAGCAGCTTTACAGGGGGTGTTTCCTACGAGCAGTACTTC.

Regarding this clone: The junction does not match germline at one end; this may be a read error. The CDR3 spells CASSVSPLENSEAFF. The DNA of the CDR3 is TGTGCCAGCAGCGTATCACCTCTGGAGAACTCTGAAGCTTTCTTT. The chain joins TRBV9 to TRBJ1-1; D is ambiguous. Germline-derived CDR1 and CDR2 are SGDLS and YYNGEE. The CDR3 consists of 15 residues.

V is TRBV27 and J is TRBJ1-1; possibly TRBD1 for D (6 bases). The V end was cut by 6 bases, the J end by 11 bases, with 22 bases between. Germline V gene lookup returns CDR1 MNHEY and CDR2 SMNVEV (reference sequence). The CDR3 runs 14 residues. This chain's CDR3 is CASSPPDSLNSAFF. CDR3 coding DNA: TGTGCCAGCAGCCCCCCGGACAGTTTGAATTCGGCTTTCTTT.

The table lists this clone with a few counts. V and J are TRBV7-3 and TRBJ1-1; TRBD1 is a possible D gene (5 bases). The V gene lost 5 bases and the J gene lost 5 bases, with 12 bases spanning the gap. The CDR3 covers 13 residues. CDR1 SGHTA and CDR2 FQGTGA come from the germline V gene. CDR3 nucleotides: TGTGCCAGCAGCCCTATGGGGGGGACTGAAGCTTTCTTT. It specifies CASSPMGGTEAFF.

The chain combines TRBV4-1 with TRBJ1-1, with D tentatively TRBD1 (6 bases). CDR1 MGHRA and CDR2 YSYEKL come from the germline V gene. The ends were cut back, 3 bases at V and 10 bases at J, with 24 bases in the middle. The CDR3 extends over 16 amino acids. CDR3 amino acids: CASSHPFQGGGTPAFF. The CDR3 nucleotides are TGCGCCAGCAGCCATCCCTTCCAAGGGGGTGGGACCCCAGCTTTCTTT.

Note on this clone: The same CDR3 also results from other DNA sequences found in this sample. The rearrangement links TRBV15 to TRBJ2-7, with a possible D match to TRBD1 (5 bases). This CDR3 contains 15 residues. Germline CDR1 and CDR2: LNHNV and YYDKDF (reference sequence). V was trimmed by 1 base and J by 2 bases, leaving 12 bases between them. The CDR3 here is CATSRGSGPAYEQYF. CDR3 DNA sequence: TGTGCCACCAGCAGAGGGTCAGGGCCTGCCTACGAGCAGTACTTC.

This chain connects TRBV4-2 to TRBJ1-1; D is unclear. Germline V gives CDR1 LGHNA, CDR2 YNFKEQ. The CDR3 consists of 12 residues. Trimming took 1 base from V and 4 from J, leaving 4 bases between them. CDR3 nucleotides: TGTGCCAGCAGCCAAGCAGGCACTGAAGCTTTCTTT. Translating gives CASSQAGTEAFF.

The V call is TRBV19, the J call TRBJ2-7; 9 bases are shared with TRBD2. CDR1 and CDR2 from the germline V gene are LNHDA and SQIVND (reference sequence). This CDR3 region has 15 residues. Trimming removed 5 bases from V and 6 bases from J; junction bases left unmatched: 11. The CDR3 nucleotides read TGTGCCAGTAGTCAGATAGCGGGAGCTTACGGCGAGCAGTACTTC. Translated: CASSQIAGAYGEQYF.